One T cell receptor (beta chain) is described in this entry. These data come from a study of control samples from healthy donors and cancer patients. The CDR3 sequence is 15 residues long. Trimming took 3 bases from V and 9 from J, leaving 21 bases between them. Germline-derived CDR1 and CDR2 are SEHNR and FQNEAQ (reference sequence). Only in-frame clones appear in the TCRdb table, and some are missing; sequencing was by immunoSEQ multiplex PCR. Found here are over 100,000 clones, approximately 88% of them singletons; the top ten hold roughly 3.3%. The receptor was derived from a man aged 40-49 years in good health. Material for sequencing was blood. This chain uses TRBV7-9 with TRBJ2-7; D might be TRBD2 (5 bases). This chain's CDR3 is CASSLGETFYEGQYF. CDR3 bases: TGTGCCAGCAGCTTGGGTGAAACCTTCTACGAGGGGCAGTACTTC.